Below, 7 T cell receptor beta chains from the same sample are listed, as sequenced in a study of OX40 agonist ivuxolimab in advanced cancers. Only in-frame clones appear in the TCRdb table, and some are missing; sequencing was by immunoSEQ multiplex PCR. Of fewer than 40,000 clones in the sample, about 80% were seen once. The sequences come from CD4+ or CD8+ T cells sorted from blood, collected in a trial of the OX40 agonist ivuxolimab. Every receptor here comes from an adult with an advanced solid tumor such as melanoma, head and neck, liver or kidney cancer.

This chain connects TRBV6-6 to TRBJ2-2; 7 bases map to TRBD1. There are 15 residues in the CDR3. Germline V lookup: CDR1 MNHNY, CDR2 SVGAGI (reference sequence). Trimming cost V 6 bases and J 3 bases; bases outside gene matches: 7. CDR3 nucleotide sequence: TGTGCCAGCAGGACCGGACAGGCTTACACCGGGGAGCTGTTTTTT. Protein sequence: CASRTGQAYTGELFF.

The rearrangement uses TRBV5-4 and TRBJ2-1; D remains ambiguous. In germline, CDR1 is SGHNT, CDR2 YYREEE (reference sequence). Trimming left V 4 bases short and J 0 bases short, with 5 bases between. The CDR3 is 13 amino acids. CDR3 amino acids: CASSGRSYNEQFF. The CDR3 DNA follows: TGTGCCAGCAGCGGGCGCTCCTACAATGAGCAGTTCTTC.

J is TRBJ2-7 and V is TRBV10-3; D is ambiguous. In germline, CDR1 is ENHRY, CDR2 SYGVKD. CDR3 length equals 11 residues. Between the trimmed V and J ends, which lost 2 bases and 12 bases, there was a span of 11 bases. CDR3 nucleotide sequence: TGTGCCATCAGTGAGGGTCAAAATGTGTACGTC. This gives the protein CAISEGQNVYV.

In this sample, this clone turned up a few times. V gene TRBV10-3 combines with J gene TRBJ2-5; TRBD2 matches 11 bases. CDR1 and CDR2 (germline): ENHRY, SYGVKD. This CDR3 comprises 16 residues. Losses at the gene ends were 4 bases for V and 5 bases for J; bases not matched to a gene: 9. CDR3 protein: CAISASGGSALETQYF. In DNA form, the CDR3 reads TGTGCCATCAGTGCTAGCGGGGGGTCGGCTTTGGAGACCCAGTACTTC.

In the case of this clone: Other DNA sequences in the sample encode the same CDR3. The gene calls are TRBV6-5 and TRBJ1-1; 10 nucleotides agree with TRBD1. Trimming at V came to 6 bases and at J to 1 base, leaving 5 bases not matched to a gene. CDR1 and CDR2 (germline): MNHEY, SVGAGI. This CDR3 region has 15 residues. CDR3 residues: CASSPRDRGNTEAFF. The CDR3 coding sequence is TGTGCCAGCAGCCCCCGGGACAGGGGGAACACTGAAGCTTTCTTT.

This chain uses TRBV10-2 with TRBJ1-6; 10 bases line up with TRBD1. Germline CDR1 WSHSY, CDR2 SAAADI. The ends lost 4 bases at V and 11 bases at J; junction bases unmatched: 8. The CDR3 is 15 residues long. CDR3 sequence reads: CASSGAGTGDTPLHF. The CDR3 bases are TGCGCCAGCAGTGGTGCCGGGACAGGGGATACACCCCTCCACTTT.

The chain employs TRBV19 and TRBJ2-5; 7 bases match TRBD1. Trimming took 3 bases from V and 6 from J; bases not matched to a gene: 10. The germline CDR1 and CDR2 sequences are LNHDA and SQIVND (reference sequence). This CDR3 spans 15 amino acids. CDR3 residues: CASSIQTTGIKTQYF. The CDR3 DNA reads TGTGCCAGTAGTATTCAGACGACAGGGATTAAGACCCAGTACTTC. The entire variable domain, with the rest obtained from reference TRBV19 and TRBJ2-5, is as follows: DGGITQSPKYLFRKEGQNVTLSCEQNLNHDAMYWYRQDPGQGLRLIYYSQIVNDFQKGDIAEGYSVSREKKESFPLTVTSAQKNPTAFYLCASSIQTTGIKTQYFGPGTRLLVL.